The 31 T cell receptor beta chains below come from one sample, sequenced in a study of blood T cell repertoires in COVID-19 (dated by TCRdb to 2020 to 2022). The library was produced with the immunoSEQ multiplex PCR assay. TCRdb limited this immuneACCESS table to in-frame rearrangements with V and J called. A share of clones is missing; checked studies link under half to unresolved V genes, and the rest is unexplained. The sample table holds 90,000 or so clones, of which roughly nine tenths were seen once. The top ten clonotypes cover more than 5% of the sample. What was sequenced was peripheral blood. These receptors were collected from a man aged 60 to 69 with COVID-19, enrolled during active disease.

This chain connects TRBV6-5 to TRBJ1-2; 9 nucleotides agree with TRBD1. CDR3 length: 16 amino acids. Germline V gene lookup returns CDR1 MNHEY and CDR2 SVGAGI. With 1 base clipped from V and 4 bases from J, the junction kept 7 bases outside the gene matches. The CDR3 spells CASSYFKDRGLYGYTF. In DNA, the CDR3 is TGTGCCAGCAGTTACTTCAAGGACAGGGGCCTCTATGGCTACACCTTC.

The rearrangement links TRBV29-1 to TRBJ2-3, with a weak D call TRBD1 (6 bases). The CDR3 is made up of 12 amino acids. Trimming pared 6 bases from V and 4 bases from J, leaving 11 bases between. CDR1 and CDR2 from the germline V gene are SQVTM and ANQGSEA. CDR3 nucleotides: TGCAGCGTCGACGGGACATCAGATACGCAGTATTTT. Translating gives CSVDGTSDTQYF.

The chain combines TRBV10-1 with TRBJ1-3; unclear D gene. Germline CDR1 reads WNHNN; CDR2 reads SYGVQD (reference sequence). The germline V and J ends were trimmed by 4 bases and 0 bases, with 7 bases remaining between them. The CDR3 loop spans 14 amino acids. The CDR3 DNA follows: TGCGCCAGCAGTGCAGGAAGCTCTGGAAACACCATATATTTT. The encoded protein is CASSAGSSGNTIYF.

J is TRBJ1-4 and V is TRBV24-1; 11 nucleotides agree with TRBD1. CDR3 size: 15 residues. Trimming at V came to 2 bases and at J to 6 bases, leaving 1 base not matched to a gene. Germline values: CDR1 KGHDR, CDR2 SFDVKD. The CDR3 bases are TGTGCCACCAGTGATTCGGGACAGGGGGATGAAAAACTGTTTTTT. It translates to CATSDSGQGDEKLFF.

The chain carries TRBV18 and TRBJ1-1; unclear D gene. Deletions cut 8 bases from V and 2 bases from J, with 12 bases between. Looked up from germline, CDR1 is KGHSH and CDR2 is LQKENI. The CDR3 covers 13 residues. The CDR3: CASAFTENTEAFF. DNA of the CDR3: TGTGCCAGCGCCTTTACAGAAAACACTGAAGCTTTCTTT.

The V gene is TRBV5-1, the J gene TRBJ2-7, with TRBD2 matching over 7 bases. This CDR3 is 15 amino acids long. Germline values: CDR1 SGHRS, CDR2 YFSETQ. The trim removed 2 bases at V and 0 bases at J, leaving 5 bases unmatched. The CDR3 region is CASSFVAGASYEQYF. The CDR3 DNA reads as TGCGCCAGCAGCTTTGTAGCGGGCGCCTCCTACGAGCAGTACTTC.

The chain couples TRBV6-6 to TRBJ1-3; D is undetermined. Germline assignment: CDR1 MNHNY and CDR2 SVGAGI (reference sequence). This CDR3 region has 14 residues. V was clipped by 4 bases and J by 2 bases, with 9 bases between them. The CDR3 bases are TGTGCCAGCAGTTTTGAGTCTGCTGGAAACACCATATATTTT. It specifies CASSFESAGNTIYF.

The V gene is TRBV11-3, the J gene TRBJ2-3; D unclear. This CDR3 has 12 amino acids. Germline CDR1 reads SGHNT; CDR2 reads YENEEA. V dropped 5 bases and J dropped 1 base, with 4 bases sitting between them. This CDR3 is CASSLGTDTQYF. For the CDR3, the DNA is TGTGCCAGCAGCCTCGGCACAGATACGCAGTATTTT.

Details on this clone: Within the sample, other DNA sequences also encode this same CDR3. The chain carries TRBV3-1 (or the pseudogene TRBV3-2) and TRBJ2-7, with a tentative D call TRBD1 (5 bases). The V end lost 1 base, the J end lost 3 bases, and 10 bases lay between the germline ends. CDR1 and CDR2 (germline): LGHDT, YNNKEL (reference sequence). The CDR3 is 14 residues long. Written as DNA, the CDR3 is TGTGCCAGCAGCCAAGGCAGGGAAGTCTACGAGCAGTACTTC. Protein: CASSQGREVYEQYF.

The chain uses TRBV7-9 and TRBJ2-7; the match to TRBD2 covers 8 bases. The CDR3 length is 16 residues. Germline V CDR1 and CDR2: SEHNR, FQNEAQ (reference sequence). V lost 5 bases, J lost 3 bases, and 12 bases stayed unmatched. CDR3 loop: CASSPSGGVSFYEQYF. The CDR3 nucleotides are TGTGCCAGCAGCCCCTCGGGAGGGGTTAGTTTCTACGAGCAGTACTTC.

V usage is TRBV9 and J usage is TRBJ2-7; 10 positions match TRBD1. Germline-derived CDR1 and CDR2 are SGDLS and YYNGEE. After removal of 3 bases from V and 5 bases from J, the junction contained 11 bases not matched to a gene. The length of the CDR3 is 16 residues. CDR3 amino acids: CASSAIMDRGIDEQYF. The CDR3 DNA reads as TGTGCCAGCAGCGCCATTATGGACAGGGGGATCGACGAGCAGTACTTC.

The V gene is TRBV28, the J gene TRBJ2-5; the D gene is possibly TRBD1 (6 bases). CDR3 length: 17 residues. Trimming stripped 5 bases from V and 5 bases from J, with 24 bases between. CDR1 MDHEN and CDR2 SYDVKM come from the germline V gene. As DNA, the CDR3 is TGTGCCAGCAGTCCGCCGCTCCCAGGGGTGTCTTTGGAGACCCAGTACTTC. It specifies CASSPPLPGVSLETQYF.

The chain has TRBV10-2 and TRBJ2-2, with TRBD1 matching 7 bases. This CDR3 spans 15 amino acids. V was clipped by 3 bases and J by 6 bases; unmatched bases: 7. The germline gives CDR1 WSHSY, CDR2 SAAADI. CDR3 region: CASSERGQGPGELFF. The CDR3 DNA reads as TGCGCCAGCAGTGAAAGGGGGCAGGGGCCCGGGGAGCTGTTTTTT.

The V call is TRBV18, the J call TRBJ1-4; 10 nucleotides line up with TRBD1. The V gene's germline CDR1 is KGHSH and CDR2 LQKENI. V shed 2 bases and J 7 bases; nucleotides not matched to a gene: 4. The CDR3 is 15 residues long. CDR3 loop: CASSPAGQGSEKLFF. The DNA for the CDR3 is TGTGCCAGCTCACCAGCGGGACAGGGGAGTGAAAAACTGTTTTTT. Variable domain in full (rest from reference TRBV18 and TRBJ1-4): NAGVMQNPRHLVRRRGQEARLRCSPMKGHSHVYWYRQLPEEGLKFMVYLQKENIIDESGMPKERFSAEFPKEGPSILRIQQVVRGDSAAYFCASSPAGQGSEKLFFGSGTQLSVL.

This sequence joins TRBV5-1 and TRBJ1-1; D ambiguous. Deletions cut 0 bases from V and 3 bases from J, with 9 bases between. The CDR3 length is 14 residues. Germline V gene sequence: CDR1 SGHRS, CDR2 YFSETQ. In nucleotides, the CDR3 is TGCGCCAGCAGCTTGGGGCAGTACGACACTGAAGCTTTCTTT. It encodes CASSLGQYDTEAFF.

The V call is TRBV6-2 or TRBV6-3, the J call TRBJ1-2, with 7 nucleotides matching TRBD1. V was pared by 5 bases and J by 3 bases, with 6 bases of the junction left unmatched. CDR3 size: 14 residues. Germline-derived CDR1 and CDR2 are MNHEY and SVGEGT. The CDR3 nucleotides are TGTGCCAGCAGTACTTGGGACAGATACTATGGCTACACCTTC. Translation: CASSTWDRYYGYTF.

CDR3 residues: CASSDSGAPNTGELFF. The CDR3 DNA reads as TGTGCCAGCAGTGACTCTGGGGCACCGAACACCGGGGAGCTGTTTTTT. The chain combines TRBV6-4 with TRBJ2-2, with a weak D call TRBD1 (5 bases). The germline V and J ends were trimmed by 0 bases and 0 bases, with 8 bases remaining between them. The CDR3 is made up of 16 amino acids. Germline assignment: CDR1 MRHNA and CDR2 SNTAGT.

The chain couples TRBV9 to TRBJ2-3; 13 positions match TRBD2. The CDR3 covers 16 residues. J gave up 6 bases and V 0 bases, and 4 bases lay outside the gene matches. Germline CDR1 is SGDLS and CDR2 is YYNGEE. CDR3 protein: CASSVGTSGSRDTQYF. The CDR3 DNA is TGTGCCAGCAGCGTAGGGACTAGCGGGAGTAGGGATACGCAGTATTTT.

This chain uses TRBV25-1 with TRBJ1-4; D may be TRBD1 (5 bases). Germline V gene sequence: CDR1 MGHDK, CDR2 SYGVNS. CDR3 length: 18 amino acids. V shed 6 bases and J shed 6 bases, with 26 bases lying between them. The CDR3 bases are TGTGCCAGCAGGCTGGGTCCGAAGGATGCAGGGCCGGATGAAAAACTGTTTTTT. This encodes CASRLGPKDAGPDEKLFF.

The V gene is TRBV9, the J gene TRBJ1-2; 9 nucleotides match TRBD1. V shed 0 bases, J shed 7 bases, and the junction held 4 bases outside the gene matches. The CDR3 runs 14 residues. Germline V gene sequence: CDR1 SGDLS, CDR2 YYNGEE. The DNA of the CDR3 is TGTGCCAGCAGCGTAGCCGGGACAGGGTTTGGCTACACCTTC. It is translated as CASSVAGTGFGYTF.

The chain has TRBV5-6 and TRBJ2-5; 9 nucleotides agree with TRBD2. CDR3 length: 14 amino acids. The V segment lost 2 bases and the J segment 4 bases; nucleotides outside the gene matches: 3. The V gene's germline CDR1 is SGHDT and CDR2 YYEEEE. This CDR3 is CASSFRAGGETQYF. DNA of the CDR3: TGTGCCAGCAGCTTCCGAGCGGGGGGAGAGACCCAGTACTTC.

V and J are TRBV30 and TRBJ2-5; TRBD2 matches 8 bases. This CDR3 contains 14 residues. The ends lost 0 bases at V and 9 bases at J; junction bases unmatched: 9. Germline loops: CDR1 GTSNPN, CDR2 SVGIG (reference sequence). The CDR3 DNA reads as TGTGCCTGGAGTGTACGTGGGGCGCGGGGGGCCCAGTACTTC. As protein: CAWSVRGARGAQYF.

The chain recombines TRBV9 with TRBJ1-2, with 7 bases lining up with TRBD1. This CDR3 has 14 amino acids. The germline gives CDR1 SGDLS, CDR2 YYNGEE. The V gene end was trimmed by 3 bases and the J gene end by 4 bases; junction bases not matched to a gene: 6. The CDR3 here is CASSDPTGSYGYTF. The CDR3 DNA is TGTGCCAGCAGCGACCCGACAGGGAGCTATGGCTACACCTTC.

The chain combines TRBV5-5 with TRBJ2-5; a weak D match, TRBD2 (5 bases). The CDR3 is 11 amino acids. Germline CDR1 is SGHKS and CDR2 is YYEKEE (reference sequence). Trimming left V 9 bases short and J 0 bases short, with 6 bases between. The CDR3 is CATGDQETQYF. The CDR3 DNA follows: TGTGCCACCGGGGACCAAGAGACCCAGTACTTC.

The J gene is TRBJ1-2, the V gene TRBV19; TRBD1 matches 8 bases. Germline assignment: CDR1 LNHDA and CDR2 SQIVND (reference sequence). Trimming at V came to 5 bases and at J to 3 bases, leaving 5 bases not matched to a gene. The CDR3 is 14 amino acids. The CDR3 DNA reads TGTGCCAGTAGTGCCCCGACAGGGGACTATGGCTACACCTTC. It encodes CASSAPTGDYGYTF.

The chain joins TRBV5-1 to TRBJ1-1, with D perhaps matching TRBD1 (6 bases). Germline CDR1 reads SGHRS; CDR2 reads YFSETQ. V was trimmed by 3 bases and J by 9 bases, leaving 18 bases between them. The CDR3 covers 14 residues. The CDR3 loop reads CASSSTPGVSQAFF. CDR3 nucleotide sequence: TGCGCCAGCAGCTCAACCCCAGGGGTGAGTCAAGCTTTCTTT.

The chain joins TRBV7-2 to TRBJ1-1; D possibly corresponds to TRBD1 (6 bases). V was trimmed by 3 bases and J by 3 bases, leaving 11 bases between them. Germline CDR1 reads SGHTA; CDR2 reads FQGNSA. The CDR3 is 14 amino acids. CDR3 in amino acids: CASSLYREHTEAFF. DNA for the CDR3: TGTGCCAGCAGCTTGTACAGGGAGCACACTGAAGCTTTCTTT.

The chain employs TRBV5-1 and TRBJ2-1, with a tentative D call TRBD1 (6 bases). The V gene lost 1 base and the J gene lost 0 bases, with 14 bases spanning the gap. CDR3 size: 17 residues. Germline-derived CDR1 and CDR2 are SGHRS and YFSETQ. CDR3: CASSLMIGGSSYNEQFF. CDR3 DNA sequence: TGCGCCAGCAGCTTGATGATAGGGGGTAGCTCCTACAATGAGCAGTTCTTC.

The chain is built from TRBV29-1 and TRBJ1-5; maybe TRBD1 (6 bases). V was clipped by 7 bases and J by 4 bases, with 11 bases between them. CDR3 length: 12 amino acids. Germline CDR1 reads SQVTM; CDR2 reads ANQGSEA. CDR3 coding DNA: TGCAGCGGGGGGGACATTAATCAGCCCCAGCATTTT. Amino acid sequence: CSGGDINQPQHF.

This clone was seen a few times. The chain joins TRBV7-9 to TRBJ1-4; possible D gene TRBD1, 5 bases. V lost 3 bases and J 10 bases, leaving 12 bases between the germline ends. Germline CDR1 is SEHNR and CDR2 is FQNEAQ (reference sequence). The CDR3 length is 13 residues. The CDR3 DNA reads TGTGCCAGCAGCTTCCAGGGTGGTGGAAAACTGTTTTTT. Its translation: CASSFQGGGKLFF.

The chain is built from TRBV6-5 and TRBJ2-7; 7 nucleotides line up with TRBD2. Trimming took 2 bases from V and 3 from J; bases not matched to a gene: 7. The CDR3 contains 15 residues. Per germline, CDR1 MNHEY and CDR2 SVGAGI. CDR3 nucleotide sequence: TGTGCCAGCAGTTACGAGAGGGGAGGGATCTACGAGCAGTACTTC. It specifies CASSYERGGIYEQYF.